This is a list of T cell receptor beta chains from one sample in a study of monozygotic twins with inflammatory bowel disease. Reprocessing the 5' RACE reads, TCRdb reports a single entry for every CDR3 protein and omits DNA. This listing includes more than 95,000 distinct CDR3 sequences. The sequencing input was blood. The source of these receptors is a human donor with ulcerative colitis or Crohn's disease, or a healthy co-twin of an affected twin (not recorded which). Both conserved end residues are part of each CDR3. Clone size is not always given. Where it is, it says once, few, many or a class for expanded clones.

clone size	V gene	J gene	CDR3 protein
.	TRBV20-1	TRBJ1-6	CSPNLGTPRSDSPLHF
.	TRBV12-3/TRBV12-4	TRBJ2-3	CASSRPGLALGTDTQYF
.	TRBV20-1	TRBJ1-2	CSAETGLNYGYTF
.	TRBV7-2	TRBJ2-4	CASSSYRTETMQYF
.	TRBV6-2/TRBV6-3	TRBJ1-3	CASSYLPKRLRGTSGNTIYF
medium-sized	TRBV12-3/TRBV12-4	TRBJ2-3	CASLSGFRDTQYF
.	TRBV19	TRBJ1-5	CASSTPGDRAYNQPQHF
.	TRBV19	TRBJ2-7	CASSIADGTYEQYF
.	TRBV12-3/TRBV12-4	TRBJ2-5	CASSSPETQYF
.	TRBV20-1	TRBJ2-1	CSAEDRTSGGQGDEQFF
.	TRBV11-3	TRBJ2-1	CASSEQGINEQFF
.	TRBV6-1	TRBJ1-3	CASSRGPGSGNTIYF
.	TRBV5-1	TRBJ1-4	CASSLSGAREKLFF
.	TRBV7-2	TRBJ1-5	CASSPRTGFNQPQHF
.	TRBV7-3	TRBJ2-1	CASSLTSGGYNEQFF
.	TRBV20-1	TRBJ2-3	CSARGGLAGSGVDTQYF
.	TRBV6-1	TRBJ2-7	CASSGQGPYEQYF
.	TRBV12-3/TRBV12-4	TRBJ2-7	CASSPASSQGSYEQYF
.	TRBV30	TRBJ2-4	CAWSVGFNIQYF
.	TRBV9	TRBJ1-1	CASSVEGWNTEAFF
.	TRBV18	TRBJ1-1	CASSPRDREVTEAFF
.	TRBV20-1	TRBJ2-6	CSARDIGTGFSGANVLTF
.	TRBV4-1	TRBJ2-3	CASSHIPGQGDTDTQYF
.	TRBV12-2	TRBJ2-3	CASRRTDLARNTQYF
.	TRBV19	TRBJ2-3	CASSLQGKADTQYF
.	TRBV5-1	TRBJ2-2	CASWSRGARGNTGELFF
.	TRBV7-9	TRBJ2-3	CASSVTGNTDTQYF
.	TRBV19	TRBJ1-1	CASSIPQGRHRRTEAFF
.	TRBV4-3	TRBJ2-1	CASSHTTSGGGEQFF
.	TRBV7-2	TRBJ2-4	CASSLGYTDIQYF
.	TRBV27	TRBJ2-1	CASSILGGLEQFF
.	TRBV4-3	TRBJ1-4	CASSQDRATNEKLFF
.	TRBV7-3	TRBJ2-3	CASSYDWGRADTQYF
.	TRBV5-6	TRBJ2-3	CASSLGVGLWTQYF
.	TRBV5-6	TRBJ2-7	CASSPGQGSHEQYF
.	TRBV12-3/TRBV12-4	TRBJ2-1	CASSFFLAGGYNEQFF
.	TRBV7-9	TRBJ1-6	CASSLGSNSPLHF
.	TRBV7-2	TRBJ2-1	CASSLLITGEGNEQFF
.	TRBV5-6	TRBJ1-5	CASSLEGMVQPQHF
.	TRBV7-2	TRBJ2-1	CASSNRDRGLHEQFF
.	TRBV20-1	TRBJ1-1	CSARDFQGAKTEAFF